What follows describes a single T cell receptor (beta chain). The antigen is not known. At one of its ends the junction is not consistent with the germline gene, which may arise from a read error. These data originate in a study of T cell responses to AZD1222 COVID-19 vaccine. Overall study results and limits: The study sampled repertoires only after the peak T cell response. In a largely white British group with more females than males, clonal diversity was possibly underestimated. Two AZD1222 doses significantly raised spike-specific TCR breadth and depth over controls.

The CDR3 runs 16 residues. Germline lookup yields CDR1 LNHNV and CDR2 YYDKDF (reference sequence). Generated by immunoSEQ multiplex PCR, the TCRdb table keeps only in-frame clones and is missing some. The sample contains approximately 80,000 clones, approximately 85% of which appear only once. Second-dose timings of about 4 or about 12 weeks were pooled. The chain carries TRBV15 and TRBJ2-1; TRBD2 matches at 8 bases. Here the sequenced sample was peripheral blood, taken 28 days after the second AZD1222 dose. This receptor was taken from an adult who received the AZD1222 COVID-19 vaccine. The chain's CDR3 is CATSRVRGGSNNEQFF. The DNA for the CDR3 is TGTGCCACCAGCAGAGTCCGGGGGGGCTCCAACAATGAGCAGTTCTTC.